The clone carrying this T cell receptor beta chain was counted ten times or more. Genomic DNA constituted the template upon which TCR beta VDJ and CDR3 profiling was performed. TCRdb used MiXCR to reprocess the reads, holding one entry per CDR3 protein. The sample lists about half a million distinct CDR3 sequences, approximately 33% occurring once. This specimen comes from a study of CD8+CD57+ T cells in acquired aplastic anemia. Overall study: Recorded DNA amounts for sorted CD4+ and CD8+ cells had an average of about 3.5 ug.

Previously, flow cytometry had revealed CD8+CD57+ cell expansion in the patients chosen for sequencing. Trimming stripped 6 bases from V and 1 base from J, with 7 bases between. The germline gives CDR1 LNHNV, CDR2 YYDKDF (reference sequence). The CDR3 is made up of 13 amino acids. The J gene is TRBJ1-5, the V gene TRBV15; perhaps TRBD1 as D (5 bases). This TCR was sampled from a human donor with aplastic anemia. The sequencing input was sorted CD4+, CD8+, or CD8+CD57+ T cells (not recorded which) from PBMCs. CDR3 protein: CATRGRSNQPQHF. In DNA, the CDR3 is TGTGCCACCAGGGGGCGAAGCAATCAGCCCCAGCATTTT. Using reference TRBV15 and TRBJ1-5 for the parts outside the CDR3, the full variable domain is DAMVIQNPRYQVTQFGKPVTLSCSQTLNHNVMYWYQQKSSQAPKLLFHYYDKDFNNEADTPDNFQSRRPNTSFCFLDIRSPGLGDTAMYLCATRGRSNQPQHFGDGTRLSIL.